Detailed here is one T cell receptor beta chain. This entry belongs to a study of T cells in localized non-small cell lung cancer. The germline V gene encodes CDR1 SGHRS and CDR2 YFSETQ. This CDR3 contains 14 residues. With 3 bases clipped from V and 5 bases from J, the junction kept 6 bases outside the gene matches. Produced via immunoSEQ multiplex PCR; TCRdb's table is partial and in-frame only. There are more than 20,000 clones in the sample; over 65% occur only once, and less than 20% lies in the top ten. The material was PBMCs, obtained before any cancer treatment. The chain recombines TRBV5-1 with TRBJ2-5; 8 positions agree with TRBD2. The clonotype comes from a woman aged 40 to 75 with stage II squamous cell lung carcinoma. The chain's CDR3 is CASSWRAGVETQYF. The CDR3 DNA reads TGCGCCAGCAGCTGGCGAGCGGGAGTTGAGACCCAGTACTTC.